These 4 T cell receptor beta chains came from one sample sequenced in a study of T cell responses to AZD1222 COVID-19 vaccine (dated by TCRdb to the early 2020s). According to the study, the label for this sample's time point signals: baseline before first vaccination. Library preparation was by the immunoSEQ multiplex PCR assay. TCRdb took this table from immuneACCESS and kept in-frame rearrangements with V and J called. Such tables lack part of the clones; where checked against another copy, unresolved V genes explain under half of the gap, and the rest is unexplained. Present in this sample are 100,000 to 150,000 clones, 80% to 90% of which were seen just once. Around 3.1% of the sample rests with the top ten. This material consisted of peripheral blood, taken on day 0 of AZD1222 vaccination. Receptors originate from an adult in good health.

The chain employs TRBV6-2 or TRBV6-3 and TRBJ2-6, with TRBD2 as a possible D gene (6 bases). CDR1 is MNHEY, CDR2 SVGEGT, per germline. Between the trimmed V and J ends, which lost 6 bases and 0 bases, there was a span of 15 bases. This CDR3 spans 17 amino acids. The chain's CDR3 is CASSTDGLFSGANVLTF. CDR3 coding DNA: TGTGCCAGCAGCACGGACGGACTATTCTCTGGGGCCAACGTCCTGACTTTC.

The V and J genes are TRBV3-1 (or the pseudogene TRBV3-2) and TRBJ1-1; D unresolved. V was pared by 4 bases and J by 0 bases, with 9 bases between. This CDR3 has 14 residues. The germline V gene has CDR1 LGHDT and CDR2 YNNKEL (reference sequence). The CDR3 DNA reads TGTGCCAGCAGCCGGGAGGTCATGAACACTGAAGCTTTCTTT. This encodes CASSREVMNTEAFF.

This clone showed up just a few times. CDR3 protein: CASSQAFAGSNEKLFF. The DNA for the CDR3 is TGCGCCAGCAGCCAAGCCTTCGCCGGGAGTAATGAAAAACTGTTTTTT. The chain has TRBV4-3 and TRBJ1-4, with D unclear. Trimming left V 1 base short and J 4 bases short, with 13 bases between. This CDR3 has 16 residues. Germline lookup yields CDR1 LGHNA and CDR2 YSLEER.

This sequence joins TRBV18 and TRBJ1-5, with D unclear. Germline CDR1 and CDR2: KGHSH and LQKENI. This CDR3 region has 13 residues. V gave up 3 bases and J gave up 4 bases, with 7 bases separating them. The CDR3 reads CASSPTSNQPQHF. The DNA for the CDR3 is TGTGCCAGCTCACCCACATCGAATCAGCCCCAGCATTTT.